The 27 T cell receptor beta chains below were found in one sample sequenced in a study of T cell responses to AZD1222 COVID-19 vaccine. Some clones are missing from TCRdb's copy, which holds only in-frame ones; the method was immunoSEQ multiplex PCR. This sample has about 100,000 clones; approximately 90% occur once, and the top ten carry 3% to 3.5%. The input for sequencing was peripheral blood, taken on day 0 of AZD1222 vaccination. The receptors stem from an adult in good health.

The J gene is TRBJ1-5, the V gene TRBV28; possible D gene TRBD1, 6 bases. Per the germline V gene, CDR1 is MDHEN and CDR2 is SYDVKM. Trimming shortened V by 4 bases and J by 5 bases, and 12 bases separated the two germline ends. There are 14 residues in the CDR3. The CDR3 sequence: CASSYRDTDQPQHF. DNA for the CDR3: TGTGCCAGCAGTTACCGGGACACTGATCAGCCCCAGCATTTT.

This chain connects TRBV21-1 to TRBJ1-4. TRBV21-1 is shown as a pseudogene. This CDR3 contains 14 residues. Here the CDR3 reads CASSKGVPNEKLFF. The CDR3 DNA is TGTGCCAGCAGCAAGGGGGTCCCGAATGAAAAACTGTTTTTT.

V usage is TRBV6-5 and J usage is TRBJ1-2; TRBD1 matches 9 bases. The CDR3 runs to 14 residues. Germline-derived CDR1 and CDR2 are MNHEY and SVGAGI. The V segment lost 5 bases and the J segment 2 bases; nucleotides outside the gene matches: 3. DNA for the CDR3: TGTGCCAGCAGTAGGGACAGGGCAAACTATGGCTACACCTTC. Translation: CASSRDRANYGYTF.

The chain carries TRBV28 and TRBJ1-3; 9 nucleotides line up with TRBD1. The CDR3 contains 15 residues. V was pared by 5 bases and J by 6 bases, with 8 bases of the junction left unmatched. In germline, CDR1 is MDHEN, CDR2 SYDVKM. The CDR3 spells CASSVGTGIENTIYF. The CDR3 DNA reads TGTGCCAGCAGTGTCGGGACAGGGATCGAAAACACCATATATTTT.

This clone was counted between two and nine times. The rearrangement uses TRBV7-9 and TRBJ2-1; TRBD2 agrees at 10 bases. The CDR3 extends over 14 amino acids. The trim removed 6 bases at V and 10 bases at J, leaving 9 bases unmatched. The germline V gene has CDR1 SEHNR and CDR2 FQNEAQ (reference sequence). In DNA, the CDR3 is TGTGCCAGCAGATATACTAGCGGGGCGGAAGAGCAGTTCTTC. Translating gives CASRYTSGAEEQFF.

The chain joins TRBV15 to TRBJ2-2, with 7 bases matching TRBD2. There are 20 residues in the CDR3. J lost 6 bases, V lost 0 bases, and 19 bases had no gene match. From germline, CDR1 is LNHNV and CDR2 YYDKDF (reference sequence). The CDR3 spells CATSRDPPSVSRGTAGELFF. The DNA for the CDR3 is TGTGCCACCAGCAGAGATCCCCCCTCGGTCTCGCGGGGGACGGCCGGGGAGCTGTTTTTT.

The chain uses TRBV11-2 and TRBJ2-4; D gene uncertain. This CDR3 spans 15 amino acids. With 3 bases removed from V and 3 bases from J, the gap between germline ends came to 12 bases. CDR1 and CDR2 (germline): SGHAT, FQNNGV. CDR3 sequence reads: CASSFSGNVKNIQYF. The DNA of the CDR3 is TGTGCCAGCAGCTTCTCTGGTAACGTCAAAAACATTCAGTACTTC. The full variable domain, with the rest looked up from reference TRBV11-2 and TRBJ2-4, is EAGVAQSPRYKIIEKRQSVAFWCNPISGHATLYWYQQILGQGPKLLIQFQNNGVVDDSQLPKDRFSAERLKGVDSTLKIQPAKLEDSAVYLCASSFSGNVKNIQYFGAGTRLSVL.

The chain links TRBV28 to TRBJ2-1, with no clear D. This CDR3 is built from 15 residues. The V gene's germline CDR1 is MDHEN and CDR2 SYDVKM. Trimming stripped 7 bases from V and 2 bases from J, with 15 bases between. The CDR3, as DNA: TGTGCCAGCAACCCTTTTGGCAGGACCTACAATGAGCAGTTCTTC. Translated: CASNPFGRTYNEQFF. Full variable domain (rest looked up from reference TRBV28 and TRBJ2-1): DVKVTQSSRYLVKRTGEKVFLECVQDMDHENMFWYRQDPGLGLRLIYFSYDVKMKEKGDIPEGYSVSREKKERFSLILESASTNQTSMYLCASNPFGRTYNEQFFGPGTRLTVL.

The V call is TRBV7-2, the J call TRBJ1-1; TRBD1 aligns across 7 bases. The CDR3 sequence is 14 residues long. The junction had 0 bases not matched to a gene; V was cut back by 1 base and J by 1 base. In germline, CDR1 is SGHTA, CDR2 FQGNSA. In DNA form, the CDR3 reads TGTGCCAGCAGCTTAGAGGGGGCGAACACTGAAGCTTTCTTT. Protein product: CASSLEGANTEAFF.

The V and J genes are TRBV18 and TRBJ2-2; 10 nucleotides line up with TRBD1. The germline V gene has CDR1 KGHSH and CDR2 LQKENI. The CDR3 is 16 residues long. J lost 2 bases, V lost 3 bases, and 3 bases had no gene match. CDR3 in DNA: TGTGCCAGCTCACCCTTGACAGGGGGCAACACCGGGGAGCTGTTTTTT. Translated: CASSPLTGGNTGELFF.

This clone was seen a single time. The J gene is TRBJ2-5, the V gene TRBV3-1 (or the pseudogene TRBV3-2); TRBD2 aligns across 11 bases. Trimming took 1 base from V and 0 from J; bases not matched to a gene: 1. Germline-derived CDR1 and CDR2 are LGHDT and YNNKEL (reference sequence). CDR3 length: 16 residues. This chain's CDR3 is CASSQVGLADQETQYF. As DNA, the CDR3 is TGTGCCAGCAGCCAAGTGGGACTAGCGGACCAAGAGACCCAGTACTTC.

The J gene is TRBJ2-3, the V gene TRBV7-3, with 11 bases identical to TRBD2. CDR1 is SGHTA, CDR2 FQGTGA, per germline. V lost 3 bases, J lost 7 bases, and 9 bases stayed unmatched. There are 16 residues in the CDR3. CDR3 loop: CASSFDSGGAENTQYF. In nucleotides, the CDR3 is TGTGCCAGCAGCTTTGATAGCGGGGGGGCCGAGAATACGCAGTATTTT. Full variable domain (remainder filled in from reference TRBV7-3 and TRBJ2-3): GAGVSQTPSNKVTEKGKYVELRCDPISGHTALYWYRQSLGQGPEFLIYFQGTGAADDSGLPNDRFFAVRPEGSVSTLKIQRTERGDSAVYLCASSFDSGGAENTQYFGPGTRLTVL.

Only a few counts were recorded for this clone. The chain uses TRBV5-1 and TRBJ2-2; possibly TRBD1 for D (6 bases). The CDR3 covers 15 residues. Germline CDR1 SGHRS, CDR2 YFSETQ. Deletions cut 4 bases from V and 1 base from J, with 11 bases between. DNA for the CDR3: TGCGCCAGCAGCCCGGGACATCTGAACACCGGGGAGCTGTTTTTT. Protein: CASSPGHLNTGELFF.

This clone is a singleton in its sample. The chain carries TRBV19 and TRBJ2-2; D unresolved. This CDR3 has 14 residues. V was trimmed by 4 bases and J by 3 bases, leaving 9 bases between them. Germline CDR1 LNHDA, CDR2 SQIVND (reference sequence). Written as DNA, the CDR3 is TGTGCCAGTAGTAGGCAGGCCGACACCGGGGAGCTGTTTTTT. This codes for CASSRQADTGELFF.

J is TRBJ1-1 and V is TRBV3-1 (or the pseudogene TRBV3-2), with D maybe TRBD1 (5 bases). Germline V CDR1 and CDR2: LGHDT, YNNKEL (reference sequence). This CDR3 has 15 amino acids. V was pared by 4 bases and J by 10 bases, with 22 bases between. The CDR3 DNA is TGTGCCAGCAGCCGCCAAACAGGACCCTTCCTGGTAGCTTTCTTT. It is translated as CASSRQTGPFLVAFF.

The rearrangement joins TRBV4-3 to TRBJ1-2; perhaps TRBD1 as D (5 bases). CDR1 and CDR2 from the germline V gene are LGHNA and YSLEER. The length of the CDR3 is 15 residues. Trimming took 0 bases from V and 3 from J, leaving 11 bases between them. The CDR3: CASSQEGAAYYGYTF. The DNA of the CDR3 is TGCGCCAGCAGCCAAGAAGGGGCCGCTTACTATGGCTACACCTTC.

This chain links TRBV18 with TRBJ2-2; TRBD1 is a possible D gene (5 bases). The ends were cut back, 4 bases at V and 1 base at J, with 10 bases in the middle. The germline CDR1 and CDR2 sequences are KGHSH and LQKENI. The CDR3 is 15 residues long. CDR3 in amino acids: CASSLTTGNTGELFF. The CDR3, as DNA: TGTGCCAGCTCACTCACCACAGGGAACACCGGGGAGCTGTTTTTT.

J is TRBJ2-3 and V is TRBV11-3; 7 nucleotides align to TRBD2. V was clipped by 5 bases and J by 2 bases; unmatched bases: 4. CDR3 size: 14 residues. CDR1 and CDR2 (germline): SGHNT, YENEEA. This CDR3 is CASSLGGVTDTQYF. The CDR3 bases are TGTGCCAGCAGCCTTGGGGGGGTCACAGATACGCAGTATTTT.

This clone came up once. This chain connects TRBV5-6 to TRBJ1-3, with unresolved D. V gave up 1 base and J gave up 1 base, with 12 bases separating them. The germline V gene has CDR1 SGHDT and CDR2 YYEEEE. The CDR3 is 16 amino acids. CDR3 loop: CASSLRLAGSGNTIYF. In DNA form, the CDR3 reads TGTGCCAGCAGCTTGAGGTTGGCGGGTTCTGGAAACACCATATATTTT.

This clone was recorded only once. CDR3 protein: CASSLLRDPKWPQHF. The DNA of the CDR3 is TGTGCCAGCAGTTTGCTCCGGGACCCCAAGTGGCCCCAGCATTTT. The chain carries TRBV6-2 or TRBV6-3 and TRBJ1-5; D is possibly TRBD1 (5 bases). This CDR3 comprises 15 residues. Trimming cost V 4 bases and J 9 bases, with 19 bases left between them. CDR1 MNHEY and CDR2 SVGEGT come from the germline V gene.

This rearrangement joins TRBV24-1 to TRBJ1-5, with TRBD1 matching 9 bases. The CDR3 spans 16 residues. Trimming removed 4 bases from V and 0 bases from J; junction bases left unmatched: 3. Germline CDR1 reads KGHDR; CDR2 reads SFDVKD. The CDR3 DNA follows: TGTGCCACCAGTGAGAACAGGGGGCTTAGCAATCAGCCCCAGCATTTT. Amino acid sequence: CATSENRGLSNQPQHF.

The chain couples TRBV15 to TRBJ1-3, with D perhaps matching TRBD1 (5 bases). Germline V gene lookup returns CDR1 LNHNV and CDR2 YYDKDF (reference sequence). This CDR3 comprises 17 residues. Trimming pared 4 bases from V and 0 bases from J, leaving 16 bases between. The CDR3 coding sequence is TGTGCCACCAGCATGGGCCGGGGACCCAGCTCTGGAAACACCATATATTTT. It translates to CATSMGRGPSSGNTIYF.

The chain joins TRBV7-9 to TRBJ1-1; D is ambiguous. This CDR3 contains 14 residues. Between the trimmed V and J ends, which lost 4 bases and 8 bases, there was a span of 17 bases. Per the germline V gene, CDR1 is SEHNR and CDR2 is FQNEAQ (reference sequence). The CDR3 spells CASSSTGWPYEAFF. The DNA for the CDR3 is TGTGCCAGCAGCTCGACGGGGTGGCCCTACGAAGCTTTCTTT.

The chain recombines TRBV4-3 with TRBJ1-1; D unclear. CDR1 is LGHNA and CDR2 is YSLEER in the germline V gene. CDR3 length equals 13 residues. The V end lost 6 bases, the J end lost 1 base, and 9 bases lay between the germline ends. The CDR3 sequence: CASSRAWNTEAFF. In DNA, the CDR3 is TGCGCCAGCAGTCGGGCCTGGAACACTGAAGCTTTCTTT.

This chain uses TRBV4-1 with TRBJ2-3, with 12 bases that match TRBD1. This CDR3 contains 16 residues. V gave up 1 base and J gave up 6 bases; unmatched junction bases: 5. Germline CDR1 MGHRA, CDR2 YSYEKL. The chain's CDR3 is CASSQGGTGGLDTQYF. For the CDR3, the DNA is TGCGCCAGCAGCCAAGGGGGGACAGGGGGCCTCGATACGCAGTATTTT.

This clone came up once. This chain links TRBV20-1 with TRBJ1-2, with TRBD1 as a possible D gene (6 bases). This CDR3 has 18 amino acids. Trimming left V 3 bases short and J 4 bases short, with 27 bases between. Germline V gene sequence: CDR1 DFQATT, CDR2 SNEGSKA (reference sequence). CDR3 in DNA: TGCAGTGCTAGTCCCTCCGTATCGGCAGGGGTTAAGGGCTATGGCTACACCTTC. This codes for CSASPSVSAGVKGYGYTF.

The chain has TRBV7-3 and TRBJ2-1, with D tentatively TRBD1 (6 bases). The germline V and J ends were trimmed by 5 bases and 7 bases, with 12 bases remaining between them. Germline assignment: CDR1 SGHTA and CDR2 FQGTGA. The CDR3 spans 13 residues. CDR3: CASSPKGGNEQFF. DNA for the CDR3: TGTGCCAGCAGCCCGAAAGGGGGTAATGAGCAGTTCTTC.